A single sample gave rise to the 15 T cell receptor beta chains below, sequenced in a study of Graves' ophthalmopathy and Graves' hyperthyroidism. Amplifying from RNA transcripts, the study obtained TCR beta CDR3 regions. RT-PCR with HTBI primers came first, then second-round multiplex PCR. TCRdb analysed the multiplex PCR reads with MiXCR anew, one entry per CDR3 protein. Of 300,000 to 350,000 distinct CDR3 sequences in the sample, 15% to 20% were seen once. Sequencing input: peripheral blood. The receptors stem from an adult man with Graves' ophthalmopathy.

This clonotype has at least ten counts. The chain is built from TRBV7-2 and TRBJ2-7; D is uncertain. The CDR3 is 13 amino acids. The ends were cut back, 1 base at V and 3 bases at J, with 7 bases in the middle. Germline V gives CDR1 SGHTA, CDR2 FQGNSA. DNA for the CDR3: TGTGCCAGCAGCTTAGTAGAGCTCTACGAGCAGTACTTC. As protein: CASSLVELYEQYF.

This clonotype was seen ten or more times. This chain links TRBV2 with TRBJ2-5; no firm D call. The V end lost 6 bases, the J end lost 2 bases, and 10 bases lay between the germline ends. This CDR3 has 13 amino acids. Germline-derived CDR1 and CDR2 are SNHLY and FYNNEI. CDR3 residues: CASRITVQETQYF. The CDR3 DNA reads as TGTGCCAGCAGGATCACAGTACAAGAGACCCAGTACTTC.

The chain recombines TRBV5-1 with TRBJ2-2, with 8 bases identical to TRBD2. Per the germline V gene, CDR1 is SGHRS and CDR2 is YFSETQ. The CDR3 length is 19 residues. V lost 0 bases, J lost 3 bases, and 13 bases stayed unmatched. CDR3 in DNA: TGCGCCAGCAGCTTGGCCCCCAGGGAGTGGCGGGAGGACACCGGGGAGCTGTTTTTT. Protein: CASSLAPREWREDTGELFF.

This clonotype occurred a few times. CDR3 DNA: TGTGCCAGCAGTTACTTAGGGACAGGGCCATGGCTCGCGCAGTACTTC. It encodes CASSYLGTGPWLAQYF. The chain carries TRBV6-5 and TRBJ2-7; 9 nucleotides align to TRBD1. This CDR3 comprises 16 residues. Germline V gene sequence: CDR1 MNHEY, CDR2 SVGAGI. The ends lost 1 base at V and 9 bases at J; junction bases unmatched: 13.

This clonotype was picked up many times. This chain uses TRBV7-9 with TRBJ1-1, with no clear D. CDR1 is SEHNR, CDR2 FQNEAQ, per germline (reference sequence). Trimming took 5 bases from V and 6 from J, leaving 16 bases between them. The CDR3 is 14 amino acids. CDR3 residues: CASSASFLGAEAFF. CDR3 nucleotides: TGTGCCAGCAGCGCTTCATTTTTGGGAGCTGAAGCTTTCTTT. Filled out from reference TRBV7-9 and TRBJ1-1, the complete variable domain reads DTGVSQNPRHKITKRGQNVTFRCDPISEHNRLYWYRQTLGQGPEFLTYFQNEAQLEKSRLLSDRFSAERPKGSFSTLEIQRTEQGDSAMYLCASSASFLGAEAFFGQGTRLTVV.

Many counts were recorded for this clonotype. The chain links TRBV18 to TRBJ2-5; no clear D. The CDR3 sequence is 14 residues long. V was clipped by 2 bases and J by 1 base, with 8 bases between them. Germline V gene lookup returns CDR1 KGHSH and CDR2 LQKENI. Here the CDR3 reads CASSPGRTQETQYF. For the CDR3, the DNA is TGTGCCAGCTCACCAGGAAGGACCCAAGAGACCCAGTACTTC.

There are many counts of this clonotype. CDR3 residues: CASSVHPGEQYF. The DNA for the CDR3 is TGTGCCAGCAGCGTACACCCTGGCGAGCAGTACTTC. This rearrangement joins TRBV9 to TRBJ2-7; D ambiguous. Looked up from germline, CDR1 is SGDLS and CDR2 is YYNGEE. The CDR3 is made up of 12 amino acids. V was clipped by 1 base and J by 6 bases, with 8 bases between them.

CDR3 amino acids: CASSLDRGLGRPLHF. The CDR3 bases are TGCGCCAGCAGCTTGGACAGGGGGCTGGGGCGGCCCCTCCACTTT. The chain is built from TRBV5-1 and TRBJ1-6, with 9 bases matching TRBD1. J lost 13 bases, V lost 0 bases, and 8 bases had no gene match. The germline V gene has CDR1 SGHRS and CDR2 YFSETQ. There are 15 residues in the CDR3.

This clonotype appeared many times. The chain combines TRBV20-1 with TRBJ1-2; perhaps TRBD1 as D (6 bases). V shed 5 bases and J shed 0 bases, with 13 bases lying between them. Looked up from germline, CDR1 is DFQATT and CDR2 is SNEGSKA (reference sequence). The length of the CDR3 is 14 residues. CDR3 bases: TGCAGTGCTCCGGGCCAGGGGACTAACTATGGCTACACCTTC. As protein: CSAPGQGTNYGYTF.

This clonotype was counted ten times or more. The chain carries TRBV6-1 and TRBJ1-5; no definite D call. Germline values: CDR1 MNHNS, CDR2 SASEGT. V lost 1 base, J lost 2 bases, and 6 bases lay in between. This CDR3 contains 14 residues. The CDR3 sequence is CASSEGWRNQPQHF. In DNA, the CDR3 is TGTGCCAGCAGTGAAGGGTGGCGCAATCAGCCCCAGCATTTT.

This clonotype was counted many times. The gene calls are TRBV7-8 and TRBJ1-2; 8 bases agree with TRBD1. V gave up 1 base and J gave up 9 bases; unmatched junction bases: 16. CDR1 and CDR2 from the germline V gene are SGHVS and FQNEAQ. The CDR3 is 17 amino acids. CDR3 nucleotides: TGTGCCAGCAGCTTAGGGGGAAGGTTGACAGGGGTTTCGAGCTACACCTTC. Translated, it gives CASSLGGRLTGVSSYTF.

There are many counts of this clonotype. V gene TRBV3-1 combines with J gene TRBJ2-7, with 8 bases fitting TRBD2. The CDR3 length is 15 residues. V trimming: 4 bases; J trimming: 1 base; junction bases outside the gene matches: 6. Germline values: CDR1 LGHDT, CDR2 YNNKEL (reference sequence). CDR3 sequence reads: CASSRSGRRSYEQYF. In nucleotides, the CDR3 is TGTGCCAGCAGCCGAAGCGGGAGAAGGTCCTACGAGCAGTACTTC.

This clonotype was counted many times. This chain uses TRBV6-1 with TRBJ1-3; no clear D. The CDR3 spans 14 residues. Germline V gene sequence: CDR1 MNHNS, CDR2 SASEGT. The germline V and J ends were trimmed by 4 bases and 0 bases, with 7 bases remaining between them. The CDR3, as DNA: TGTGCCAGCAGTGTTCAGAGCTCTGGAAACACCATATATTTT. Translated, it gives CASSVQSSGNTIYF.

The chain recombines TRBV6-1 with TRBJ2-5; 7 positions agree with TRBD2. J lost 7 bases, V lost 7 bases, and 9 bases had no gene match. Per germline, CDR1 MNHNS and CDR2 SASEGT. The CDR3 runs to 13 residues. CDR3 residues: CASTRGSGGTQYF. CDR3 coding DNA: TGTGCCAGCACTCGAGGATCGGGGGGGACCCAGTACTTC.

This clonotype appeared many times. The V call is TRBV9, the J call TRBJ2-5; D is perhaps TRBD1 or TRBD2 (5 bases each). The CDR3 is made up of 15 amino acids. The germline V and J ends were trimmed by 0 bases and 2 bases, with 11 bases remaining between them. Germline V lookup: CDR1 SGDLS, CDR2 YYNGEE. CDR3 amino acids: CASSVVSGRQETQYF. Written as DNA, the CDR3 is TGTGCCAGCAGCGTAGTATCGGGACGACAAGAGACCCAGTACTTC.